These 24 T cell receptor beta chains share one sample of origin, sequenced in a study of shared clonotypes between healthy human individuals. Using immunoSEQ multiplex PCR, the repertoire was profiled, and TCRdb retains in-frame clones only, with some absent. The data contain millions of clones, 85% to 95% of them singletons. The material sequenced was naive CD4+ T cells sorted from blood. This sample's subset: CD45RA+ positively selected. The origin of the receptors is a young man in good health.

The chain joins TRBV2 to TRBJ2-1; 13 bases map to TRBD2. The CDR3 spans 15 residues. V lost 6 bases to trimming and J lost 8 bases; unmatched junction nucleotides: 7. The germline V gene encodes CDR1 SNHLY and CDR2 FYNNEI. The CDR3 reads CASRWGTSGNYEQFF. In DNA form, the CDR3 reads TGTGCCAGCAGGTGGGGGACTAGCGGGAACTATGAGCAGTTCTTC.

This chain joins TRBV7-9 and TRBJ1-2; 9 bases line up with TRBD1. J lost 4 bases, V lost 4 bases, and 13 bases had no gene match. The CDR3 contains 17 residues. Per germline, CDR1 SEHNR and CDR2 FQNEAQ (reference sequence). CDR3 in DNA: TGTGCCAGCAGCTCGCCGGGACAGGGACCTCTGGGCTATGGCTACACCTTC. This sequence encodes CASSSPGQGPLGYGYTF.

The J gene is TRBJ2-3, the V gene TRBV7-9; tentatively, D is TRBD2 (7 bases). Germline loops: CDR1 SEHNR, CDR2 FQNEAQ (reference sequence). This CDR3 is built from 16 residues. The V end lost 2 bases, the J end lost 5 bases, and 17 bases lay between the germline ends. The CDR3 is CASSLRGGGNGDTQYF. CDR3 DNA: TGTGCCAGCAGCTTAAGGGGAGGGGGGAACGGAGATACGCAGTATTTT.

The rearrangement links TRBV9 to TRBJ2-3; 7 nucleotides agree with TRBD1. The CDR3 consists of 15 residues. Germline V lookup: CDR1 SGDLS, CDR2 YYNGEE. V lost 1 base and J lost 1; bases outside the gene matches: 3. The CDR3 sequence: CASSVYDRGTDTQYF. CDR3 DNA sequence: TGTGCCAGCAGCGTATACGACAGGGGCACAGATACGCAGTATTTT. Filled out from reference TRBV9 and TRBJ2-3, the complete variable domain reads DSGVTQTPKHLITATGQRVTLRCSPRSGDLSVYWYQQSLDQGLQFLIQYYNGEERAKGNILERFSAQQFPDLHSELNLSSLELGDSALYFCASSVYDRGTDTQYFGPGTRLTVL.

The rearrangement uses TRBV25-1 and TRBJ2-5, with D perhaps matching TRBD2 (5 bases). The germline V and J ends were trimmed by 8 bases and 3 bases, with 10 bases remaining between them. The CDR3 covers 12 residues. Germline V gene data show CDR1 as MGHDK and CDR2 as SYGVNS. CDR3 sequence: CASRRREETQYF. The CDR3 bases are TGTGCCAGCCGCAGGCGGGAAGAGACCCAGTACTTC.

The rearrangement joins TRBV2 to TRBJ2-2, with 11 bases aligning to TRBD2. There are 14 residues in the CDR3. The germline V gene has CDR1 SNHLY and CDR2 FYNNEI. With V trimmed by 6 bases and J by 7 bases, 4 bases remained unmatched. This CDR3 reads CASRLAGEIGELFF. The CDR3 nucleotides are TGTGCCAGCAGACTAGCGGGGGAAATCGGGGAGCTGTTTTTT.

The chain recombines TRBV29-1 with TRBJ2-3; D is perhaps TRBD1 (5 bases). CDR3 length: 13 amino acids. Trimming stripped 6 bases from V and 2 bases from J, with 12 bases between. Germline V CDR1 and CDR2: SQVTM, ANQGSEA. The CDR3 DNA reads as TGCAGCGTCAGGGCGGTCCTCACAGATACGCAGTATTTT. Translating it yields CSVRAVLTDTQYF.

The chain employs TRBV30 and TRBJ1-6; no clear D gene. Trimming removed 6 bases at V and 6 bases at J, with 12 bases between. The CDR3 consists of 13 residues. CDR1 and CDR2 (germline): GTSNPN, SVGIG (reference sequence). The CDR3 DNA is TGTGCCTGCGCCGGGTCTCCTAATTCACCCCTCCACTTT. Its translation: CACAGSPNSPLHF. The full variable domain, completed using reference TRBV30 and TRBJ1-6, is SQTIHQWPATLVQPVGSPLSLECTVEGTSNPNLYWYRQAAGRGLQLLFYSVGIGQISSEVPQNLSASRPQDRQFILSSKKLLLSDSGFYLCACAGSPNSPLHFGNGTRLTVT.

V is TRBV7-9 and J is TRBJ2-1; 13 bases are shared with TRBD2. In germline, CDR1 is SEHNR, CDR2 FQNEAQ (reference sequence). Germline trimming cut 5 bases from V and 6 bases from J; bases unmatched to any gene: 16. This CDR3 has 19 residues. DNA of the CDR3: TGTGCCAGCAGCGCCTCGGGACTAGCGGGACTAAAGAGGGGCAATGAGCAGTTCTTC. As protein: CASSASGLAGLKRGNEQFF.

CDR3 DNA sequence: TGTGCCAGCTCACCCCTCCCGGGGGGACCTAGCACAGATACGCAGTATTTT. Translated, it gives CASSPLPGGPSTDTQYF. The genes are TRBV18 and TRBJ2-3, with 7 bases identical to TRBD2. Unmatched junction bases numbered 9, after V lost 3 bases and J lost 0 bases. Germline CDR1 and CDR2: KGHSH and LQKENI. The CDR3 extends over 17 amino acids.

The genes are TRBV6-5 and TRBJ1-2; no clear D. This CDR3 is 13 amino acids long. Per germline, CDR1 MNHEY and CDR2 SVGAGI. V was shortened by 5 bases and J by 5 bases, with 12 bases between the two germline ends. The CDR3 here is CASSRTLGYGYTF. CDR3 DNA sequence: TGTGCCAGCAGTCGGACTCTCGGGTATGGCTACACCTTC.

V and J are TRBV6-5 and TRBJ1-1; D is possibly TRBD1 (5 bases). The CDR3 has 14 amino acids. The V and J ends lost 7 bases and 0 bases respectively, with 12 bases between them. Germline V gene data show CDR1 as MNHEY and CDR2 as SVGAGI. CDR3 amino acids: CASTRDGMNTEAFF. The CDR3 DNA reads as TGTGCCAGCACAAGGGACGGTATGAACACTGAAGCTTTCTTT.

The chain recombines TRBV6-1 with TRBJ2-7; D might be TRBD2 (5 bases). Trimming pared 3 bases from V and 5 bases from J, leaving 17 bases between. Germline V gene lookup returns CDR1 MNHNS and CDR2 SASEGT. CDR3 length: 15 amino acids. The CDR3 DNA reads as TGTGCCAGCAGTGACCGGTCACATGGAGCGGACGAGCAGTACTTC. It is translated as CASSDRSHGADEQYF.

With regard to this clone: The identical CDR3 is also encoded by other nucleotide sequences in the sample. This sequence joins TRBV30 and TRBJ1-1, with TRBD1 as a possible D gene (5 bases). The CDR3 sequence is 13 residues long. Between the trimmed V and J ends, which lost 0 bases and 5 bases, there was a span of 10 bases. Germline CDR1 is GTSNPN and CDR2 is SVGIG (reference sequence). The CDR3 DNA is TGTGCCTGGAGTGTCGGGGGGAGGACTGAAGCTTTCTTT. Translation gives CAWSVGGRTEAFF.

J is TRBJ2-7 and V is TRBV7-2; D may be TRBD1 or TRBD2 (5 bases each). The CDR3 contains 13 residues. Germline assignment: CDR1 SGHTA and CDR2 FQGNSA. V lost 10 bases and J lost 1, with 14 bases in between. CDR3 sequence (DNA): TGTGCCACAGGGACGCAAATATCCTACGAGCAGTACTTC. Translated, it gives CATGTQISYEQYF.

The chain carries TRBV9 and TRBJ1-1, with 11 positions matching TRBD1. The CDR3 has 19 amino acids. Unmatched junction bases numbered 18, after V lost 3 bases and J lost 5 bases. Germline CDR1 reads SGDLS; CDR2 reads YYNGEE. DNA of the CDR3: TGTGCCAGCAGCGCCGAGGATTCGGGACAGGGGGTCGGGAGAACTGAAGCTTTCTTT. Residues: CASSAEDSGQGVGRTEAFF.

In this sample, this clone turned up once. The chain links TRBV5-1 to TRBJ2-3; 7 positions agree with TRBD2. V trimming: 1 base; J trimming: 5 bases; junction bases outside the gene matches: 4. Per the germline V gene, CDR1 is SGHRS and CDR2 is YFSETQ. The CDR3 covers 14 residues. The CDR3 reads CASSLTLAKDTQYF. The DNA of the CDR3 is TGCGCCAGCAGCTTGACACTAGCGAAAGATACGCAGTATTTT.

The chain has TRBV6-1 and TRBJ1-1, with D maybe TRBD1 (5 bases). Germline-derived CDR1 and CDR2 are MNHNS and SASEGT. Trimming removed 4 bases at V and 5 bases at J, with 14 bases between. The CDR3 spans 14 residues. CDR3 nucleotide sequence: TGTGCCAGCAGTGGGCAGGGAGGGAAAACTGAAGCTTTCTTT. This codes for CASSGQGGKTEAFF.

The V gene is TRBV5-1, the J gene TRBJ2-2, with TRBD1 as a possible D gene (6 bases). This CDR3 comprises 15 residues. Germline V gene data show CDR1 as SGHRS and CDR2 as YFSETQ. The V gene lost 4 bases and the J gene lost 1 base, with 11 bases spanning the gap. CDR3 coding DNA: TGCGCCAGCAGCCCGGGACACGAGAACACCGGGGAGCTGTTTTTT. This codes for CASSPGHENTGELFF.

This clone was recorded once. The V call is TRBV9, the J call TRBJ2-7, with 7 bases matching TRBD1. The CDR3 is 15 amino acids. Germline CDR1 SGDLS, CDR2 YYNGEE. V shed 7 bases and J 6 bases; nucleotides not matched to a gene: 16. The CDR3 loop is CASSPQGDGSTEQYF. The DNA for the CDR3 is TGTGCCAGCTCACCTCAGGGGGATGGGTCTACCGAGCAGTACTTC.

The chain carries TRBV2 and TRBJ1-2; D may be TRBD1 (5 bases). The CDR3 sequence is 13 residues long. Trimming cost V 4 bases and J 5 bases, with 11 bases left between them. From germline, CDR1 is SNHLY and CDR2 FYNNEI. The CDR3 here is CASSARDVYGYTF. The CDR3 region has the DNA TGTGCCAGCAGTGCAAGGGACGTTTATGGCTACACCTTC.

Remarks on this clone: The same CDR3 can be traced to other DNA sequences in this sample. The chain has TRBV5-1 and TRBJ2-7; the D gene is possibly TRBD2 (5 bases). Trimming pared 3 bases from V and 0 bases from J, leaving 10 bases between. Germline assignment: CDR1 SGHRS and CDR2 YFSETQ. The CDR3 has 14 amino acids. The CDR3 here is CASSSLGSSYEQYF. The CDR3 nucleotides are TGCGCCAGCAGCTCACTAGGGAGCTCCTACGAGCAGTACTTC.

The chain has TRBV11-2 and TRBJ1-6, with 7 positions matching TRBD1. Germline values: CDR1 SGHAT, CDR2 FQNNGV. The CDR3 is made up of 17 amino acids. V dropped 5 bases and J dropped 3; count of bases not matched to a gene: 10. CDR3 residues: CASSPTGQILYNSPLHF. CDR3 nucleotides: TGTGCCAGCAGCCCCACGGGACAGATTCTCTATAATTCACCCCTCCACTTT.

The rearrangement joins TRBV23-1 to TRBJ2-7; TRBD2 aligns across 7 bases. TRBV23-1 is reported as an ORF; its role is uncertain. The CDR3 covers 17 residues. V trimming: 6 bases; J trimming: 5 bases; junction bases outside the gene matches: 19. The CDR3 loop reads CASSPNIGRESGDEQYF. The CDR3 DNA is TGCGCCAGCAGCCCTAATATAGGGCGGGAGAGTGGGGACGAGCAGTACTTC.